This is a list of T cell receptor beta chains from one sample in a study of CD8+ T cells in alopecia areata. The repertoire was sequenced with immunoSEQ multiplex PCR; TCRdb's copy has only in-frame clones and lacks some. The sample shows 200,000 or so clones, around three fifths of them seen only once. Sequenced: CD8+ T cells sorted from blood. The receptors come from a human donor in good health. CDR3s include the opening cysteine and the closing phenylalanine or tryptophan. The order of the fields is V gene, J gene, CDR3 protein.

TRBV2,TRBJ2-3,CASSVHGADTQYF
TRBV7-9,TRBJ2-5,CASSLQVEETQYF
TRBV4-1,TRBJ2-1,CASSPGLAHNEQFF
TRBV4-1,TRBJ1-4,CASSHPGEGVNEKLFF
TRBV7-8,TRBJ2-5,CASSLGGGAQETQYF
TRBV4-1,TRBJ1-2,CASSQAGGTAGDGYTF
TRBV5-1,TRBJ1-1,CASSLAGTVEAFF
TRBV25-1,TRBJ2-1,CASTSRRDRSSYNEQFF
TRBV29-1,TRBJ2-1,CSGKIPGAENEQFF
TRBV9,TRBJ1-2,CASSVAANQNYGYTF
TRBV29-1,TRBJ1-2,CSVEAGGDGYTF
TRBV27,TRBJ2-3,CASKLLSRGGYTQYF
TRBV5-4,TRBJ2-1,CASSPTSGAYNEQFF
TRBV7-9,TRBJ2-7,CASRSIRGPRDEQYF
TRBV2,TRBJ1-1,CASGVTGSTEAFF
TRBV15,TRBJ1-5,CATSRDQGINQPQHF
TRBV11-2,TRBJ1-2,CASSLGGLANYGYTF
TRBV5-1,TRBJ2-7,CASSFGPQRTAYEQYF
TRBV11-2,TRBJ1-2,CASSLSAIFDGYTF
TRBV5-1,TRBJ1-2,CASSLGGSGGYTF
TRBV5-1,TRBJ2-1,CASSLDPMISYNEQFF
TRBV7-9,TRBJ2-7,CASSSSGTAKSYEQYF
TRBV5-4,TRBJ1-2,CASSLAGGAGGYTF
TRBV5-1,TRBJ2-7,CASSPTSGGTYEQYF
TRBV27,TRBJ1-2,CASSPGWSFFDGYTF
TRBV7-2,TRBJ2-1,CASSSDRGDEQFF
TRBV5-1,TRBJ2-1,CASSFRGRDGDEQFF
TRBV25-1,TRBJ2-5,CASSHTGTGKETQYF
TRBV9,TRBJ2-2,CASTPAGGGTGELFF
TRBV6-4,TRBJ1-4,CASSPDRGISFGFF
TRBV5-1,TRBJ2-7,CASSFLGHLTYEQYF
TRBV7-6,TRBJ2-3,CASSARPERITDTQYF
TRBV23-1,TRBJ2-3,CASSSSDTQYF
TRBV4-1,TRBJ2-7,CASSQLVSPSYEQYF
TRBV10-1,TRBJ2-5,CASTRRQETQYF
TRBV15,TRBJ1-2,CATSRDGGAGGYTF
TRBV27,TRBJ2-7,CASSDRQGANYEQYF
TRBV4-1,TRBJ2-7,CASSQQTGATYEQYF
TRBV6-5,TRBJ1-2,CASSYSGQAAYGYTF
TRBV29-1,TRBJ1-2,CSGSGYTF
TRBV11-2,TRBJ2-4,CASSHPEGGGNIQYF
TRBV6-6,TRBJ2-3,CASSYSSADTQYF
TRBV2,TRBJ1-2,CARDRDNGYTF
TRBV27,TRBJ1-1,CASSFLGASEAFF
TRBV6-1,TRBJ1-5,CASKEGGRDQPQHF
TRBV2,TRBJ2-7,CASRVGGGKGYEQYF
TRBV19,TRBJ2-4,CASRSDRNIQYF
TRBV29-1,TRBJ2-7,CSVEDPRDRAKYF
TRBV7-3,TRBJ2-7,CASSLGLSYEQYF
TRBV30,TRBJ1-2,CAWAGGVDGYTF
TRBV4-2,TRBJ1-2,CASSPTGGRDGYTF
TRBV6-5,TRBJ2-2,CASGTTNTGELFF
TRBV13,TRBJ2-7,CASSSGGWTGVYEQYF
TRBV6-5,TRBJ1-2,CASNPAGTEKGYTF
TRBV27,TRBJ2-7,CASSLRGFGTYEQYF